The T cell receptor beta chain under discussion was sequenced for a study of shared clonotypes between healthy human individuals. Study overall: Each donor had three CD4 naive, three CD4 memory, two CD8 naive and one CD8 memory plate. Study results and limitations: Generation of non-shared clonotypes was less probable than generation of clonotypes shared by all four donors.

Notes on this clone: What it binds is unknown.

The run depth of the assay was deep. This table comes from immunoSEQ multiplex PCR, and its TCRdb copy is limited to in-frame clones, with some not included. The table shows over a million clones, with nearly 99% occurring only once. There were no recent acute infections or vaccinations among the donors, who were healthy HIV-negative adults. V gave up 8 bases and J gave up 0 bases, with 12 bases separating them. Germline CDR1 and CDR2: SEHNR and FQNEAQ (reference sequence). CDR3 length equals 14 residues. The sequenced material came from naive CD4+ T cells sorted from blood. Subset noted: CD45RA+ positively selected. The rearrangement uses TRBV7-9 and TRBJ2-3, with D maybe TRBD2 (5 bases). This TCR derives from a man aged 30 to 45 in good health. CDR3 DNA sequence: TGTGCCAGCGTAGCGAGGACTAGCACAGATACGCAGTATTTT. Amino acids: CASVARTSTDTQYF.